Listed here are 9 T cell receptor beta chains from one sample, sequenced in a study of T cells in localized non-small cell lung cancer. Profiled with immunoSEQ multiplex PCR; TCRdb holds only in-frame clones, not every one. The data contain over 70,000 clones, roughly 93% of them seen just once; the ten biggest clones take up about 4%. The starting material was PBMCs, obtained before any cancer treatment. The origin of the receptors is a woman aged 40-70 years with stage II squamous cell lung carcinoma.

The chain couples TRBV7-2 to TRBJ1-2; a weak D match, TRBD1 (6 bases). Germline V gene sequence: CDR1 SGHTA, CDR2 FQGNSA. V lost 1 base and J 2 bases, leaving 20 bases between the germline ends. This CDR3 is built from 18 residues. The CDR3 DNA follows: TGTGCCAGCAGCTTAGTCGGTGGAAACAGGGAAACCAACTATGGCTACACCTTC. Its translation: CASSLVGGNRETNYGYTF.

The count of this clone is one. The rearrangement uses TRBV6-5 and TRBJ2-5; 8 nucleotides line up with TRBD1. This CDR3 has 14 amino acids. Germline CDR1 MNHEY, CDR2 SVGAGI. The V gene end was trimmed by 8 bases and the J gene end by 3 bases; junction bases not matched to a gene: 8. The CDR3 DNA follows: TGTGCCAGCCGCAGGGGGCGCCTCAAAGAGACCCAGTACTTC. As protein: CASRRGRLKETQYF.

J is TRBJ1-3 and V is TRBV28; a possible D gene is TRBD1 (6 bases). V shed 7 bases and J shed 3 bases, with 16 bases lying between them. CDR1 and CDR2 from the germline V gene are MDHEN and SYDVKM. The CDR3 covers 15 residues. CDR3 in amino acids: CASTPWGAFGNTIYF. The CDR3 region has the DNA TGTGCCAGCACCCCCTGGGGGGCCTTTGGAAACACCATATATTTT.

The gene calls are TRBV10-1 and TRBJ2-5; the D is unclear. CDR3 size: 14 residues. Trimming shortened V by 6 bases and J by 2 bases, and 13 bases separated the two germline ends. CDR1 is WNHNN and CDR2 is SYGVQD in the germline V gene (reference sequence). CDR3 in amino acids: CASSPLGRQETQYF. The DNA of the CDR3 is TGCGCCAGCAGCCCATTGGGCAGGCAAGAGACCCAGTACTTC.

The V and J genes are TRBV7-8 and TRBJ2-5; 9 nucleotides agree with TRBD2. Trimming cost V 0 bases and J 4 bases; bases outside gene matches: 6. Germline loops: CDR1 SGHVS, CDR2 FQNEAQ. The CDR3 sequence is 16 residues long. CDR3 nucleotide sequence: TGTGCCAGCAGCTTAGCTAGCGGGAGTAGGGGAGAGACCCAGTACTTC. Protein sequence: CASSLASGSRGETQYF.

The V and J genes are TRBV27 and TRBJ1-1; a possible D gene is TRBD1 (5 bases). Trimming cost V 5 bases and J 5 bases, with 18 bases left between them. CDR1 and CDR2 from the germline V gene are MNHEY and SMNVEV (reference sequence). This CDR3 contains 15 residues. The CDR3 coding sequence is TGTGCCAGCAGTCCTTCCGGGGGGTGGAAAACTGAAGCTTTCTTT. This codes for CASSPSGGWKTEAFF.

V gene TRBV5-1 combines with J gene TRBJ2-3, with D possibly being TRBD2 (6 bases). V shed 4 bases and J shed 0 bases, with 12 bases lying between them. Germline CDR1 SGHRS, CDR2 YFSETQ. The CDR3 covers 15 residues. CDR3 sequence: CASSPAGPSTDTQYF. The CDR3 region has the DNA TGCGCCAGCAGCCCGGCGGGACCTAGCACAGATACGCAGTATTTT.

J is TRBJ2-7 and V is TRBV7-8; 7 bases match TRBD1. CDR1 SGHVS and CDR2 FQNEAQ come from the germline V gene. CDR3 length equals 13 residues. With 4 bases clipped from V and 5 bases from J, the junction kept 5 bases outside the gene matches. The CDR3 loop is CASSSNRGNEQYF. CDR3 DNA sequence: TGTGCCAGCAGCTCAAACAGGGGAAACGAGCAGTACTTC.

The rearrangement joins TRBV19 to TRBJ2-1; 11 bases are shared with TRBD2. Per germline, CDR1 LNHDA and CDR2 SQIVND (reference sequence). J gave up 7 bases and V 3 bases, and 5 bases lay outside the gene matches. The CDR3 runs to 15 residues. The DNA of the CDR3 is TGTGCCAGTAGTATTACTAGCGGGAGAGGGAATGAGCAGTTCTTC. It yields the protein CASSITSGRGNEQFF.